Listed below are T cell receptor beta chains from one sample, sequenced in a study of T cells of healthy individuals. TCRdb independently ran MiXCR on the 5' RACE reads; one entry per CDR3 protein. The table lists approximately 52,000 distinct CDR3 sequences, approximately 14% of them singletons. These receptors came from a human donor in good health. Both conserved end residues are part of each CDR3. The order of the fields is V gene, J gene, D gene, clone size, CDR3 DNA, CDR3 protein. A D gene is named only where the DNA matches it firmly. Some rows mark clone size as missing; the rest say once, few, many or name a class of expanded clone.

TRBV29-1	TRBJ2-7	TRBD1	many	TGCAGCGTCACCGGGACAGGAGCCTACGAGCAGTACTTC	CSVTGTGAYEQYF
TRBV7-2	TRBJ2-2	-	many	TGTGCCAGCAGCTTAGGACTCTCCAGTTTAAACACCGGGGAGCTGTTTTTT	CASSLGLSSLNTGELFF
TRBV3-1	TRBJ2-7	-	few	TGTGCCAGCAGCCAAGGGTCGGGGTACGAGCAGTACTTC	CASSQGSGYEQYF
TRBV7-8	TRBJ2-6	TRBD1	-	TGTGCCAGCAGCGTAACAGGGGGATCCTCTGGGGCCAACGTCCTGACTTTC	CASSVTGGSSGANVLTF
TRBV6-5	TRBJ1-2	-	many	TGTGCCAGCAGTTTGGACGTTAGGCTGGGTGGCTACACCTTC	CASSLDVRLGGYTF
TRBV15	TRBJ1-3	TRBD1	many	TGTGCCACCGAGGGGACAGCCGGAAACACCATATATTTT	CATEGTAGNTIYF
TRBV5-1	TRBJ2-7	TRBD1	-	TGCGCCAGCAGCTGGGCAGGGGGTAACTACGAGCAGTACTTC	CASSWAGGNYEQYF
TRBV20-1	TRBJ1-2	-	-	TGCAGTGCCCCAGTCCGGGAAAGGGGTGCCGATGGCTACACCTTC	CSAPVRERGADGYTF
TRBV29-1	TRBJ1-1	-	many	TGCAGCGTTGGAGTTAACACTGAAGCTTTCTTT	CSVGVNTEAFF
TRBV23-1	TRBJ1-5	-	-	TGCGCCAGCAGTCAATTCCGGACGGCTAGCAATCAGCCCCAGCATTTT	CASSQFRTASNQPQHF
TRBV3-1	TRBJ2-1	-	many	TGTGCCAGCAGCCCCCTTCCCCGGAATGAGCAGTTCTTC	CASSPLPRNEQFF
TRBV19	TRBJ1-5	TRBD1	many	TGTGCCAGTAGTATCCTACAGGGGAATCAGCCCCAGCATTTT	CASSILQGNQPQHF
TRBV5-1	TRBJ1-1	-	-	TGCGCCAGCCGCTCACAGGGTCATGGCACTGAAGCTTTCTTT	CASRSQGHGTEAFF
TRBV6-5	TRBJ2-3	-	many	TGTGCCAGCAGTTACGGCCGGGGACAAACAGATACGCAGTATTTT	CASSYGRGQTDTQYF
TRBV5-6	TRBJ2-7	TRBD1	-	TGTGCCAGCAGCTTTCGGCCCACAGGGGGTACCTACGAGCAGTACTTC	CASSFRPTGGTYEQYF
TRBV4-3	TRBJ2-7	-	-	TGCGCCAGCAGCCTACGGCGAGGGGCCTACGAGCAGTACTTC	CASSLRRGAYEQYF
TRBV7-9	TRBJ1-3	-	few	TGTGCCAGCAGCCCGGGGTTCTCTGGAAACACCATATATTTT	CASSPGFSGNTIYF
TRBV4-3	TRBJ2-7	TRBD2	few	TGCGCCAGCAGCCAAGAACTAGCGGGAGGAAGCGAGCAGTACTTC	CASSQELAGGSEQYF
TRBV20-1	TRBJ2-7	-	many	TGCAGTGCTGCCCGGGACTCGATCTACGAGCAGTACTTC	CSAARDSIYEQYF
TRBV7-2	TRBJ2-7	-	-	TGTGCCAGCAGCCCGGTGGGGAAATACGAGCAGTACTTC	CASSPVGKYEQYF
TRBV7-2	TRBJ2-7	TRBD2	few	TGTGCCAGCAGCTTAAGCGGGGGACTGGGCACCTACGAGCAGTACTTC	CASSLSGGLGTYEQYF
TRBV12-3/TRBV12-4	TRBJ1-2	-	few	TGTGCCAGCAGTTTGTCGGGACGGACTAACTATGGCTACACCTTC	CASSLSGRTNYGYTF